A selection of T cell receptor beta chains follows, all from one sample in a study of graft-versus-host responses after intestinal transplantation. Clones were read by immunoSEQ multiplex PCR, and TCRdb kept only the in-frame ones, dropping some. In the table there are around 99,000 clones, more than 85% of which are singletons. The antigens these receptors bind are not known. The sample in question was unstimulated CD8+ T cells sorted from spleen or lymph node cells, obtained before intestinal transplant. The receptors were sampled from a human donor who received an intestinal transplant. CDR3s include the opening cysteine and the closing phenylalanine or tryptophan. The D gene is left open where the match is weak. Expanded clones are given a class, and other clones once, few, many or no size at all.

j_call v_call d_call clone_size cdr3_nt cdr3_aa
TRBJ1-2 TRBV9 - - TGTGCCAGCAGCACAGCCCTATTAGGGGGTAACTATGGCTACACCTTC CASSTALLGGNYGYTF
TRBJ2-1 TRBV10-2 - - TGCGCCAGCAGTCCTCTGGGGGGAACGTACAATGAGCAGTTCTTC CASSPLGGTYNEQFF
TRBJ2-2 TRBV10-3 TRBD1 - TGTGCCATCAGTGCGGGGACAGGAGGCAACACCGGGGAGCTGTTTTTT CAISAGTGGNTGELFF
TRBJ1-2 TRBV5-1 TRBD1 - TGCGCCAGCAGCTTACAGCCGGGACAGGGACAGGGCTATGGCTACACCTTC CASSLQPGQGQGYGYTF
TRBJ2-5 TRBV29-1 - - TGCAGCGTGGGAAAGGGGCTTGGGGAGACCCAGTACTTC CSVGKGLGETQYF
TRBJ2-7 TRBV11-3 TRBD1 - TGCGCCAGCAGCTTAACTACATCATCCGGGACAGAACCCTACGAGCAGTACTTC CASSLTTSSGTEPYEQYF
TRBJ2-7 TRBV13 - once TGTGCCAGCAGCCCCGGTGGTAGCGGCACCTACGAGCAGTACTTC CASSPGGSGTYEQYF
TRBJ2-5 TRBV7-8 - - TGTGCCAGCAGCACTGCTCTAATGAGAGAGACCCAGTACTTC CASSTALMRETQYF
TRBJ1-1 TRBV7-9 TRBD1 - TGTGCCAGCAGGGCAGGGGGCTGGAACACTGAAGCTTTCTTT CASRAGGWNTEAFF
TRBJ1-2 TRBV6-5 - - TGTGCCAGCAGTTACTACAAGGGCCCGACACGGGGGGGCTACACCTTC CASSYYKGPTRGGYTF
TRBJ2-5 TRBV13 - - TGTGCCAGCAGCTTCCCTAGCGATGAGACCCAGTACTTC CASSFPSDETQYF